The clone carrying this TCR beta chain was recorded only once. Germline CDR1 reads SQVTM; CDR2 reads ANQGSEA. V shed 6 bases and J shed 5 bases, with 10 bases lying between them. There are 11 residues in the CDR3. The sample comes from a study of cytomegalovirus exposure and HLA in healthy donors. The PCR used 60 Vbeta and 13 Jbeta primers. TCRdb's copy holds only in-frame clones and misses some; the assay was immunoSEQ multiplex PCR. This table holds some 190,000 clones, about 81% found once. The sequenced sample consisted of PBMCs. The receptor was derived from a young man in good health and CMV-seronegative. This chain joins TRBV29-1 and TRBJ2-5; weak D call: TRBD2 (5 bases). This chain's CDR3 is CSVVGEETQYF. The CDR3 nucleotides are TGCAGCGTGGTTGGGGAGGAGACCCAGTACTTC.